Listed here are 24 T cell receptor beta chains from one sample, sequenced in a study of response to subunit inactivated influenza vaccine. TCRdb re-analysed the RT-PCR reads in MiXCR, keeping a single row per CDR3 protein. The data hold 490,000 or so distinct CDR3 sequences, with around 8% observed a single time. The material was PBMCs from blood, obtained roughly 24 months after vaccination. The receptors come from a man aged 45-69 years who received an inactivated influenza vaccine.

This clonotype was observed many times. The chain carries TRBV5-1 and TRBJ2-3; 11 bases align to TRBD2. The V gene's germline CDR1 is SGHRS and CDR2 YFSETQ. The CDR3 consists of 16 residues. Trimming removed 0 bases from V and 7 bases from J; junction bases left unmatched: 7. DNA for the CDR3: TGCGCCAGCAGCTTGGCGGTAGCGGGGGGGCCAAATACGCAGTATTTT. Translation gives CASSLAVAGGPNTQYF.

This clonotype was counted a few times. The gene calls are TRBV6-1 and TRBJ2-7, with D possibly matching TRBD2 (5 bases). CDR3 length: 14 amino acids. Per germline, CDR1 MNHNS and CDR2 SASEGT. The V gene lost 7 bases and the J gene lost 3 bases, with 16 bases spanning the gap. Here the CDR3 reads CASNPTGLIYEQYF. The CDR3 nucleotides are TGTGCCAGCAACCCGACGGGGTTAATCTACGAGCAGTACTTC.

This clonotype was recorded at least ten times. In nucleotides, the CDR3 is TGCGCCAGCACCCAGGGGAGGGCAGGTGAAAAACTGTTTTTT. Residues: CASTQGRAGEKLFF. The chain recombines TRBV5-1 with TRBJ1-4; tentative D call: TRBD1 (6 bases). The germline V gene has CDR1 SGHRS and CDR2 YFSETQ. The CDR3 covers 14 residues. V lost 6 bases to trimming and J lost 7 bases, with 16 bases between them.

This clonotype was picked up many times. The rearrangement uses TRBV6-2 or TRBV6-3 and TRBJ2-5; no reliable D call. Looked up from germline, CDR1 is MNHEY and CDR2 is SVGEGT. The CDR3 contains 12 residues. V was clipped by 5 bases and J by 4 bases, with 8 bases between them. For the CDR3, the DNA is TGTGCCAGCAGTCCTTGGGGAGAGACCCAGTACTTC. As protein: CASSPWGETQYF.

This clonotype showed up many times. The chain employs TRBV3-1 and TRBJ2-7; D is uncertain. The CDR3 sequence is 12 residues long. Trimming left V 4 bases short and J 2 bases short, with 6 bases between. Germline CDR1 reads LGHDT; CDR2 reads YNNKEL (reference sequence). CDR3 sequence reads: CASSRRPYEQYF. The DNA for the CDR3 is TGTGCCAGCAGCCGAAGACCCTACGAGCAGTACTTC.

This rearrangement joins TRBV5-6 to TRBJ2-7; 10 bases match TRBD1. The CDR3 has 15 amino acids. CDR1 is SGHDT and CDR2 is YYEEEE in the germline V gene. V was clipped by 5 bases and J by 1 base; unmatched bases: 6. The CDR3 here is CASRNRDRGSYEQYF. The DNA for the CDR3 is TGTGCCAGCAGGAACCGGGACAGGGGTTCCTACGAGCAGTACTTC.

This clonotype was counted between two and nine times. J is TRBJ2-7 and V is TRBV11-2; 10 bases align to TRBD1. The CDR3 loop spans 14 amino acids. CDR1 SGHAT and CDR2 FQNNGV come from the germline V gene. The trim removed 5 bases at V and 7 bases at J, leaving 8 bases unmatched. CDR3 sequence: CASSKTGGLWEQYF. DNA of the CDR3: TGTGCCAGCAGCAAGACAGGGGGCTTGTGGGAGCAGTACTTC.

This clonotype came up many times. The chain is built from TRBV14 and TRBJ2-1; TRBD1 agrees at 8 bases. This CDR3 contains 16 residues. J lost 0 bases, V lost 5 bases, and 6 bases had no gene match. Per germline, CDR1 SGHDN and CDR2 FVKESK. The CDR3 DNA reads TGTGCCAGCAGCAGTTGGGACAGGAGCTCCTACAATGAGCAGTTCTTC. This sequence encodes CASSSWDRSSYNEQFF.

In its sample, this clonotype was seen many times. The V gene is TRBV15, the J gene TRBJ1-4; D uncertain. V was cut by 9 bases and J by 3 bases, with 23 bases left in between. Germline CDR1 LNHNV, CDR2 YYDKDF (reference sequence). This CDR3 region has 17 residues. This CDR3 reads CATSRSILQLANEKLFF. The DNA of the CDR3 is TGTGCCACTTCTCGATCTATCCTGCAGCTTGCTAATGAAAAACTGTTTTTT. The whole variable domain, remainder taken from reference TRBV15 and TRBJ1-4, is DAMVIQNPRYQVTQFGKPVTLSCSQTLNHNVMYWYQQKSSQAPKLLFHYYDKDFNNEADTPDNFQSRRPNTSFCFLDIRSPGLGDTAMYLCATSRSILQLANEKLFFGSGTQLSVL.

This chain links TRBV20-1 with TRBJ2-7; no clear D gene. This CDR3 has 14 residues. Germline V gives CDR1 DFQATT, CDR2 SNEGSKA (reference sequence). Trimming left V 5 bases short and J 7 bases short, with 21 bases between. CDR3 DNA: TGCAGTGCTGCCCCCTCGTCGGCGGCTTTTGAGCAGTACTTC. This translates into CSAAPSSAAFEQYF.

This clonotype was seen ten or more times. The gene calls are TRBV29-1 and TRBJ2-5; D is ambiguous. Germline loops: CDR1 SQVTM, CDR2 ANQGSEA. V lost 7 bases and J 9 bases, leaving 18 bases between the germline ends. The CDR3 is 12 amino acids. The DNA for the CDR3 is TGCAGCGCCCTTAATCCGTCGTCCCCCCAGTACTTC. This encodes CSALNPSSPQYF.

Many counts were recorded for this clonotype. The chain carries TRBV29-1 and TRBJ1-2, with 7 nucleotides matching TRBD1. CDR1 is SQVTM, CDR2 ANQGSEA, per germline. The CDR3 is made up of 13 amino acids. V lost 3 bases, J lost 5 bases, and 6 bases stayed unmatched. The CDR3 bases are TGCAGCGTTGACGACAGGGAGACGTATGGCTACACCTTC. Translated, it gives CSVDDRETYGYTF.

In its sample, this clonotype was seen many times. The chain couples TRBV2 to TRBJ1-5, with D hard to call. The CDR3 length is 14 residues. Germline V gene data show CDR1 as SNHLY and CDR2 as FYNNEI. V lost 7 bases to trimming and J lost 1 base, with 11 bases between them. The CDR3 DNA follows: TGTGCCAGCACACGTACAGAAAGCAATCAGCCCCAGCATTTT. It yields the protein CASTRTESNQPQHF.

Ten or more counts support this clonotype. V is TRBV25-1 and J is TRBJ2-5, with D possibly TRBD2 on 6 matching bases. The CDR3 runs 13 residues. Germline CDR1 is MGHDK and CDR2 is SYGVNS. Trimming left V 5 bases short and J 1 base short, with 8 bases between. The CDR3 DNA sequence: TGTGCCAGCAGTCCCGGGGGCCAAGAGACCCAGTACTTC. Translated: CASSPGGQETQYF.

This clonotype appeared a few times. The chain carries TRBV6-1 and TRBJ2-5; D remains ambiguous. From germline, CDR1 is MNHNS and CDR2 SASEGT. This CDR3 has 12 amino acids. With 6 bases removed from V and 5 bases from J, the gap between germline ends came to 10 bases. The CDR3 reads CASRVVRETQYF. The CDR3 DNA reads TGTGCCAGCAGGGTCGTCAGGGAGACCCAGTACTTC.

In this sample, this clonotype turned up a few times. The rearrangement joins TRBV10-3 to TRBJ2-2, with TRBD1 matching 12 bases. V dropped 7 bases and J dropped 7; count of bases not matched to a gene: 10. The germline gives CDR1 ENHRY, CDR2 SYGVKD. The CDR3 has 16 amino acids. In nucleotides, the CDR3 is TGTGCCATCACGGCGAGGGGACAGGGGGCCGGCGGGGAGCTGTTTTTT. Translating gives CAITARGQGAGGELFF.

This chain links TRBV5-1 with TRBJ2-3; TRBD2 is a possible D gene (5 bases). Per germline, CDR1 SGHRS and CDR2 YFSETQ. This CDR3 comprises 15 residues. Between the trimmed V and J ends, which lost 1 base and 0 bases, there was a span of 9 bases. The CDR3 DNA reads TGCGCCAGCAGCTTGCCGGGGTCTAGCACAGATACGCAGTATTTT. It codes for CASSLPGSSTDTQYF.

This clonotype turned up a few times. This rearrangement joins TRBV6-1 to TRBJ1-5; D unresolved. V lost 6 bases and J 4 bases, leaving 13 bases between the germline ends. Germline V CDR1 and CDR2: MNHNS, SASEGT. The CDR3 is 14 residues long. The CDR3 loop is CASRRTALNQPQHF. CDR3 DNA: TGTGCCAGCAGGCGCACAGCTTTGAATCAGCCCCAGCATTTT.

At least ten counts were recorded for this clonotype. The chain carries TRBV27 and TRBJ2-1; TRBD1 matches 10 bases. The CDR3 consists of 14 residues. Germline loops: CDR1 MNHEY, CDR2 SMNVEV (reference sequence). The ends lost 6 bases at V and 9 bases at J; junction bases unmatched: 8. CDR3 coding DNA: TGTGCCAGCAGGGAGGGACAGGGGTTTGGTGAGCAGTTCTTC. The encoded protein is CASREGQGFGEQFF.

In its sample, this clonotype was seen a few times. The genes are TRBV5-1 and TRBJ1-1; no clear D gene. The CDR3 contains 14 residues. CDR1 SGHRS and CDR2 YFSETQ come from the germline V gene. The V end was cut by 2 bases, the J end by 2 bases, with 10 bases between. CDR3 in amino acids: CASSLKAVNTEAFF. The CDR3 DNA sequence: TGCGCCAGCAGCTTAAAGGCAGTCAACACTGAAGCTTTCTTT.

The chain has TRBV12-3 or TRBV12-4 and TRBJ2-3; D is uncertain. CDR3 length: 15 residues. V lost 3 bases to trimming and J lost 4 bases, with 14 bases between them. CDR3: CASSFIGVGADTQYF. The CDR3 nucleotides read TGTGCCAGCAGTTTCATTGGGGTGGGCGCAGATACGCAGTATTTT.

V usage is TRBV20-1 and J usage is TRBJ2-3; maybe TRBD1 (6 bases). The CDR3 totals 14 residues. V was clipped by 0 bases and J by 2 bases, with 9 bases between them. Germline CDR1 reads DFQATT; CDR2 reads SNEGSKA (reference sequence). The DNA for the CDR3 is TGCAGTGCTAGAGAACGACAGGTCACAGATACGCAGTATTTT. Its protein is CSARERQVTDTQYF.

V usage is TRBV9 and J usage is TRBJ2-2; 12 bases align to TRBD2. The CDR3 consists of 16 residues. Per germline, CDR1 SGDLS and CDR2 YYNGEE. V dropped 4 bases and J dropped 6; count of bases not matched to a gene: 7. The CDR3, as DNA: TGTGCCAGCAGCCCCTCTAGCGGGAGGGTTTCCGGGGAGCTGTTTTTT. Protein product: CASSPSSGRVSGELFF.

This clonotype was picked up many times. The chain couples TRBV29-1 to TRBJ2-5; 13 bases agree with TRBD2. Germline lookup yields CDR1 SQVTM and CDR2 ANQGSEA. This CDR3 region has 14 residues. Trimming cost V 7 bases and J 6 bases; bases outside gene matches: 8. This chain's CDR3 is CSGHGTSGIKTQYF. The CDR3 nucleotides are TGCAGCGGCCACGGGACTAGCGGGATAAAGACCCAGTACTTC. Variable domain in full (rest from reference TRBV29-1 and TRBJ2-5): SAVISQKPSRDICQRGTSLTIQCQVDSQVTMMFWYRQQPGQSLTLIATANQGSEATYESGFVIDKFPISRPNLTFSTLTVSNMSPEDSSIYLCSGHGTSGIKTQYFGPGTRLLVL.